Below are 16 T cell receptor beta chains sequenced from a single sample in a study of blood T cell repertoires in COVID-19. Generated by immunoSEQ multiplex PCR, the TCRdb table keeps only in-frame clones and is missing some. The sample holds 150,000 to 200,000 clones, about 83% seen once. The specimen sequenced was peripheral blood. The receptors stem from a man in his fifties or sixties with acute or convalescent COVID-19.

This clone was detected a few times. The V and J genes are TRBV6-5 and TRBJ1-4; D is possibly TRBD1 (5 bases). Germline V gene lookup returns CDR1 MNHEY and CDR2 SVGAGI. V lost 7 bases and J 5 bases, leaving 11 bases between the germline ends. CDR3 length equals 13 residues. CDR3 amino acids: CASTRQKNEKLFF. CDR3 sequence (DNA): TGTGCCAGCACCCGACAGAAGAATGAAAAACTGTTTTTT.

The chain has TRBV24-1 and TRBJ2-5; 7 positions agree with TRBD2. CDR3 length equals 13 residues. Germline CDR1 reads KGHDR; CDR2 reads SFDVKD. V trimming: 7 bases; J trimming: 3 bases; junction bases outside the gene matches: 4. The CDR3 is CATRMGGEETQYF. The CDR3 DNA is TGTGCCACCAGGATGGGAGGGGAAGAGACCCAGTACTTC.

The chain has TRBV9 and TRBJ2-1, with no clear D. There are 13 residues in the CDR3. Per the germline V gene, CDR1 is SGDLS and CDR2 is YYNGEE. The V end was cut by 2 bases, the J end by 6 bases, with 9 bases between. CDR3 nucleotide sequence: TGTGCCAGCAGCGTTAGTCAACTCAATGAGCAGTTCTTC. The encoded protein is CASSVSQLNEQFF.

CDR3 residues: CASGRGTEAFF. CDR3 sequence (DNA): TGTGCCAGCGGGAGAGGGACTGAAGCTTTCTTT. The J gene is TRBJ1-1, the V gene TRBV5-4, with D unclear. The CDR3 sequence is 11 residues long. The germline V and J ends were trimmed by 7 bases and 5 bases, with 9 bases remaining between them. Looked up from germline, CDR1 is SGHNT and CDR2 is YYREEE (reference sequence).

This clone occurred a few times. CDR3 amino acids: CAEGQGSYEQYF. DNA for the CDR3: TGTGCCGAGGGACAGGGGAGTTACGAGCAGTACTTC. This chain uses TRBV2 with TRBJ2-7, with TRBD1 identical over 10 bases. Germline CDR1 is SNHLY and CDR2 is FYNNEI. V was pared by 11 bases and J by 4 bases, with 5 bases of the junction left unmatched. The CDR3 loop spans 12 amino acids.

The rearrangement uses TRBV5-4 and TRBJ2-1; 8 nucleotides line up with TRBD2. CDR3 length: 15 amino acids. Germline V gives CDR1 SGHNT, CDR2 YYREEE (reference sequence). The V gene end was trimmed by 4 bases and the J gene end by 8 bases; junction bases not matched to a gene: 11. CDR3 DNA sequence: TGTGCCAGCAGCCCGGCCGGGACTAGGATCGATGAGCAGTTCTTC. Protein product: CASSPAGTRIDEQFF.

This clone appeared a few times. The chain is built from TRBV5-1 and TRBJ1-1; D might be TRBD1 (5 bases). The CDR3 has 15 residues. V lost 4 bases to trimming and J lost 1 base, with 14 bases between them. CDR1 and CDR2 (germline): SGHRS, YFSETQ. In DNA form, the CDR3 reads TGCGCCAGCAGCATACTTTTCCAGGGGAACACTGAAGCTTTCTTT. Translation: CASSILFQGNTEAFF.

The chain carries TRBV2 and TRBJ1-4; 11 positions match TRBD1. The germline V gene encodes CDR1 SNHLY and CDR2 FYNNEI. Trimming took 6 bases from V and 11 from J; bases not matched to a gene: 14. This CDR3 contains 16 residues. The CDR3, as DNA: TGTGCCAGCAGAAACCTCCGGGACAGGGGGTCCAAGAAACTGTTTTTT. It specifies CASRNLRDRGSKKLFF.

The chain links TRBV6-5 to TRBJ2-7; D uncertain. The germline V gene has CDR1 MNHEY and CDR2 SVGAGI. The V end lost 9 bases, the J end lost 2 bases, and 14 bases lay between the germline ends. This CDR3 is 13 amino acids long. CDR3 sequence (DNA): TGTGCCAGTCTGACTCCCGAGACCTACGAGCAGTACTTC. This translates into CASLTPETYEQYF.

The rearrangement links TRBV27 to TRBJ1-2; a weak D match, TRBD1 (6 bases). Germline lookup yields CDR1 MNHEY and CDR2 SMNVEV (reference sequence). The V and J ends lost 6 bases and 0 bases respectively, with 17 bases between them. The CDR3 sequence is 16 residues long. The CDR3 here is CASRPDDRIANYGYTF. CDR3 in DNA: TGTGCCAGCAGACCAGACGACAGGATTGCTAACTATGGCTACACCTTC.

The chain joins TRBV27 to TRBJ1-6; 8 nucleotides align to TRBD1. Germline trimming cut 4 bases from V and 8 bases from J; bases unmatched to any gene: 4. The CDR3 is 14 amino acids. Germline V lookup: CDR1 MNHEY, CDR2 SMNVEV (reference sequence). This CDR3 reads CASSSTGDHSPLHF. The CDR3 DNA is TGTGCCAGCAGTTCGACAGGGGATCATTCACCCCTCCACTTT.

Here the CDR3 reads CASSPGGTGTGYTF. The DNA of the CDR3 is TGTGCCAGCTCACCAGGTGGGACAGGGACCGGCTACACCTTC. The rearrangement uses TRBV18 and TRBJ1-2, with TRBD1 matching 9 bases. Trimming took 2 bases from V and 8 from J; bases not matched to a gene: 6. From germline, CDR1 is KGHSH and CDR2 LQKENI. The CDR3 sequence is 14 residues long. The full variable domain, its missing parts supplied by reference TRBV18 and TRBJ1-2, is NAGVMQNPRHLVRRRGQEARLRCSPMKGHSHVYWYRQLPEEGLKFMVYLQKENIIDESGMPKERFSAEFPKEGPSILRIQQVVRGDSAAYFCASSPGGTGTGYTFGSGTRLTVV.

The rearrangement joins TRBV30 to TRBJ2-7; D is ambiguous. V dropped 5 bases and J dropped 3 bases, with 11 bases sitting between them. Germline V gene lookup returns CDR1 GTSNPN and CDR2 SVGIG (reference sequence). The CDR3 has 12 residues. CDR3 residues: CAWGFGRYEQYF. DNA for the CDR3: TGTGCCTGGGGTTTCGGTCGCTACGAGCAGTACTTC.

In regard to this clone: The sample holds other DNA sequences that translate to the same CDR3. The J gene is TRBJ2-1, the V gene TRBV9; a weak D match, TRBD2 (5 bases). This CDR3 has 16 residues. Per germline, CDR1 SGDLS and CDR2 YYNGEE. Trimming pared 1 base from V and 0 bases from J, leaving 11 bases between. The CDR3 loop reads CASSVSGGSSYNEQFF. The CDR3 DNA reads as TGTGCCAGCAGCGTAAGCGGTGGGAGCTCCTACAATGAGCAGTTCTTC.

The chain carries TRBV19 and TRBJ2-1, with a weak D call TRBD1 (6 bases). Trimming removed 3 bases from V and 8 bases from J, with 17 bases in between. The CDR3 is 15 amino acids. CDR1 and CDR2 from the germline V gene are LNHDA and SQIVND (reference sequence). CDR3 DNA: TGTGCCAGTAGTATTGTACAGGGCTCTAGGGATGAGCAGTTCTTC. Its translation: CASSIVQGSRDEQFF.

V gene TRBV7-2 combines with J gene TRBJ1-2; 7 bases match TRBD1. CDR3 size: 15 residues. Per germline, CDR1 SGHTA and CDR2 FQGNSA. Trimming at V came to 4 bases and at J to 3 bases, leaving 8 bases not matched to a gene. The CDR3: CASSSGGMDYYGYTF. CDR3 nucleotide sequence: TGTGCCAGCAGCTCAGGGGGAATGGATTACTATGGCTACACCTTC.